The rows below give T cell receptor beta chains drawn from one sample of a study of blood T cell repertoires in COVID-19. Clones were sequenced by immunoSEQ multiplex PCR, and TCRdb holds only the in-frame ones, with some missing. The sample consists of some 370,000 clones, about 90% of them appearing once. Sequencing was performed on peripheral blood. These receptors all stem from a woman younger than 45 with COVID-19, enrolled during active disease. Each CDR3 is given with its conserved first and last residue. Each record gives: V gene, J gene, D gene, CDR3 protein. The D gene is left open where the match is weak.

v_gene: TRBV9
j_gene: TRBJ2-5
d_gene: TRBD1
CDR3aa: CASSVARTGGQETQYF

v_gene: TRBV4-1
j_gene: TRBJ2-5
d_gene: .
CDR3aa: CASSQPGQGGETQYF

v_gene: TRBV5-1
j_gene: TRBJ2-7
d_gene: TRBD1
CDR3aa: CASSTGPRQGVREQYF

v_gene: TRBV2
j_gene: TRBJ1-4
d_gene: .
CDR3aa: CASRATTTNEKLFF

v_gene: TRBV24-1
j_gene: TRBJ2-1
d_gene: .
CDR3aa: CATSRVSYNEQFF

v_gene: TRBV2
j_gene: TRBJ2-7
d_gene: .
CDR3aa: CASSPTIYEQYF

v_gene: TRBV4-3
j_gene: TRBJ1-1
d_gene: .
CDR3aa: CASSQGVNTEAFF

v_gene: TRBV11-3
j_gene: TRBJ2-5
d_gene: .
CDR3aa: CASSLEGGVQETQYF

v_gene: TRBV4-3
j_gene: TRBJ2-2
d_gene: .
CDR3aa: CASSQYSSPTGELFF

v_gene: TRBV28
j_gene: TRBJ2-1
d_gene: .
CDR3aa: CASSLLQGQNNEQFF

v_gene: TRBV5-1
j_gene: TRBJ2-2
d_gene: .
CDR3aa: CASHTSSITGELFF

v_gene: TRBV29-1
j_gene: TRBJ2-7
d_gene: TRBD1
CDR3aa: CSVDRRQGTYEQYF

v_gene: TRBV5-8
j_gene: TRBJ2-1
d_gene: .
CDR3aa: CASRMGTLHPYNEQFF

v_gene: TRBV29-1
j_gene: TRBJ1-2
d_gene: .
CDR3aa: CSVVGQGNGYTF

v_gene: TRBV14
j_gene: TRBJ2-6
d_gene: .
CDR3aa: CASSLVGANVLTF

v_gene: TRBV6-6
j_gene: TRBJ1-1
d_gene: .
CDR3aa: CAGRETNTEAFF

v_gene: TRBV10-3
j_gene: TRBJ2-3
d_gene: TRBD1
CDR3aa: CAISEAGQGGTDTQYF

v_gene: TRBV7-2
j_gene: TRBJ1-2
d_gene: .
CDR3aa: CASSSTTQAQGYTF

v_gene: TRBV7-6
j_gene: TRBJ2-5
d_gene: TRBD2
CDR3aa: CASSLDEREWSKTQYF

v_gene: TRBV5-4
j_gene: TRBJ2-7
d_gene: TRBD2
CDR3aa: CASSGGTSDPYEQYF

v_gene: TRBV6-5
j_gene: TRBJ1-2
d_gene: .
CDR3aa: CASSYSSTSNYGYTF

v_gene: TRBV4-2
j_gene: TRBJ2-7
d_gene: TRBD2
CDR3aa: CASSQFLAGVYEQYF

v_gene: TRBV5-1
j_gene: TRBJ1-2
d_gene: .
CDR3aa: CASSLSRDWYGYTF

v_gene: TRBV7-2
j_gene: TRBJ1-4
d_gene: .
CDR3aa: CASSLATAANEKLFF

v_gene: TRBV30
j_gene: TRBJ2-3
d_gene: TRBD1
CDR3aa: CAWSSGTVGTDTQYF

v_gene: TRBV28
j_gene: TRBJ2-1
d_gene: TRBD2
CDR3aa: CASRSSGRAYNEQFF

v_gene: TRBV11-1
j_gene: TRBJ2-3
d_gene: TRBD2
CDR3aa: CASSRTSGSSDTQYF

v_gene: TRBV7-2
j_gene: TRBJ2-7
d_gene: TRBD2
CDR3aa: CASSPYAPLAGATYEQYF

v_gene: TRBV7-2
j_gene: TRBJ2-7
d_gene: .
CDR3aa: CARDRITYEQYF

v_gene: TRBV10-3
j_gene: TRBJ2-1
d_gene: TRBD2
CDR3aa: CAISEATSGRGEQFF

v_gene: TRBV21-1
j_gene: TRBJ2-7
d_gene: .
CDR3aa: CASSKVKSSYEQYF

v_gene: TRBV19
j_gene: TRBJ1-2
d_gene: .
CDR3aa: CASSMVTVNYGYTF

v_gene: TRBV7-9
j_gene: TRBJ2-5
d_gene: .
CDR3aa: CASSLVQAQETQYF

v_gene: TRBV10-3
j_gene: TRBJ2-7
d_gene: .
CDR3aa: CAIRGESYEQYF

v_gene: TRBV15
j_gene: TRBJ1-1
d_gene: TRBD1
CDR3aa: CATSGGTVNTEAFF

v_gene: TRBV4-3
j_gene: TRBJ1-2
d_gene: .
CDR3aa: CASSQVFQVDTDGYTF

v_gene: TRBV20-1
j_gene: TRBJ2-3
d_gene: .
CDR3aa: CSAREQDTQYF

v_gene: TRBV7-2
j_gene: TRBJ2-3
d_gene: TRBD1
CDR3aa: CASSSDREDTQYF

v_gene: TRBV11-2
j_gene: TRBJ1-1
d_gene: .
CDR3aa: CASSFTGLEAFF

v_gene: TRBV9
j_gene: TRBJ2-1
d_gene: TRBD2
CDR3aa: CASSVERTSGYNEQFF

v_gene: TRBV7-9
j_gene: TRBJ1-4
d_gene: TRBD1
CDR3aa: CASSPPTGVPNEKLFF

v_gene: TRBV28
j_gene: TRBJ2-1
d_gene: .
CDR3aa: CASSFSRGYNEQFF

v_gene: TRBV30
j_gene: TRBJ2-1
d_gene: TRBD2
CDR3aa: CAWSPRTSGGEQFF

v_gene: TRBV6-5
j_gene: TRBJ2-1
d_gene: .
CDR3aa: CASSYPGHEQFF

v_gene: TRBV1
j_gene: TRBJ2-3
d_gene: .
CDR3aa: CTSSQPPGLAPSDTQYF

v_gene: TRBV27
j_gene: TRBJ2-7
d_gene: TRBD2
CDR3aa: CASSSITSGKDEQYF

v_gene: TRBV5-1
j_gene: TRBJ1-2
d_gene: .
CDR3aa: CASSLGQNYGYTF

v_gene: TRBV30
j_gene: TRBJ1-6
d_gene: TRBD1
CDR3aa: CAWDRDRLNSPLHF

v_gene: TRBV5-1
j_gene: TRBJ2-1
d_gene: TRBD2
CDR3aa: CASSDGTSSYNEQFF